The 2 T cell receptor beta chains listed next were all sequenced from one sample in a study of blood T cell repertoires in COVID-19. Clones were sequenced by immunoSEQ multiplex PCR, and TCRdb holds only the in-frame ones, with some missing. The sample yields 15,000 to 20,000 clones, approximately 89% seen once. Sequencing was carried out using peripheral blood. Receptor source: a man in his sixties with active COVID-19.

The chain combines TRBV2 with TRBJ1-2; D is possibly TRBD1 (5 bases). Germline V gene lookup returns CDR1 SNHLY and CDR2 FYNNEI. V lost 4 bases, J lost 4 bases, and 16 bases lay in between. The CDR3 length is 15 residues. CDR3 region: CASSAERLGGYGYTF. Written as DNA, the CDR3 is TGTGCCAGCAGTGCAGAGCGGCTCGGGGGCTATGGCTACACCTTC.

The J gene is TRBJ2-3, the V gene TRBV7-9; maybe TRBD1 (5 bases). CDR1 and CDR2 from the germline V gene are SEHNR and FQNEAQ (reference sequence). There are 15 residues in the CDR3. The V end was cut by 10 bases, the J end by 2 bases, with 19 bases between. The CDR3 spells CATTSRQGFTDTQYF. CDR3 bases: TGTGCCACCACATCCAGGCAGGGATTCACAGATACGCAGTATTTT. Together with reference TRBV7-9 and TRBJ2-3, the CDR3 gives the full variable domain: DTGVSQNPRHKITKRGQNVTFRCDPISEHNRLYWYRQTLGQGPEFLTYFQNEAQLEKSRLLSDRFSAERPKGSFSTLEIQRTEQGDSAMYLCATTSRQGFTDTQYFGPGTRLTVL.